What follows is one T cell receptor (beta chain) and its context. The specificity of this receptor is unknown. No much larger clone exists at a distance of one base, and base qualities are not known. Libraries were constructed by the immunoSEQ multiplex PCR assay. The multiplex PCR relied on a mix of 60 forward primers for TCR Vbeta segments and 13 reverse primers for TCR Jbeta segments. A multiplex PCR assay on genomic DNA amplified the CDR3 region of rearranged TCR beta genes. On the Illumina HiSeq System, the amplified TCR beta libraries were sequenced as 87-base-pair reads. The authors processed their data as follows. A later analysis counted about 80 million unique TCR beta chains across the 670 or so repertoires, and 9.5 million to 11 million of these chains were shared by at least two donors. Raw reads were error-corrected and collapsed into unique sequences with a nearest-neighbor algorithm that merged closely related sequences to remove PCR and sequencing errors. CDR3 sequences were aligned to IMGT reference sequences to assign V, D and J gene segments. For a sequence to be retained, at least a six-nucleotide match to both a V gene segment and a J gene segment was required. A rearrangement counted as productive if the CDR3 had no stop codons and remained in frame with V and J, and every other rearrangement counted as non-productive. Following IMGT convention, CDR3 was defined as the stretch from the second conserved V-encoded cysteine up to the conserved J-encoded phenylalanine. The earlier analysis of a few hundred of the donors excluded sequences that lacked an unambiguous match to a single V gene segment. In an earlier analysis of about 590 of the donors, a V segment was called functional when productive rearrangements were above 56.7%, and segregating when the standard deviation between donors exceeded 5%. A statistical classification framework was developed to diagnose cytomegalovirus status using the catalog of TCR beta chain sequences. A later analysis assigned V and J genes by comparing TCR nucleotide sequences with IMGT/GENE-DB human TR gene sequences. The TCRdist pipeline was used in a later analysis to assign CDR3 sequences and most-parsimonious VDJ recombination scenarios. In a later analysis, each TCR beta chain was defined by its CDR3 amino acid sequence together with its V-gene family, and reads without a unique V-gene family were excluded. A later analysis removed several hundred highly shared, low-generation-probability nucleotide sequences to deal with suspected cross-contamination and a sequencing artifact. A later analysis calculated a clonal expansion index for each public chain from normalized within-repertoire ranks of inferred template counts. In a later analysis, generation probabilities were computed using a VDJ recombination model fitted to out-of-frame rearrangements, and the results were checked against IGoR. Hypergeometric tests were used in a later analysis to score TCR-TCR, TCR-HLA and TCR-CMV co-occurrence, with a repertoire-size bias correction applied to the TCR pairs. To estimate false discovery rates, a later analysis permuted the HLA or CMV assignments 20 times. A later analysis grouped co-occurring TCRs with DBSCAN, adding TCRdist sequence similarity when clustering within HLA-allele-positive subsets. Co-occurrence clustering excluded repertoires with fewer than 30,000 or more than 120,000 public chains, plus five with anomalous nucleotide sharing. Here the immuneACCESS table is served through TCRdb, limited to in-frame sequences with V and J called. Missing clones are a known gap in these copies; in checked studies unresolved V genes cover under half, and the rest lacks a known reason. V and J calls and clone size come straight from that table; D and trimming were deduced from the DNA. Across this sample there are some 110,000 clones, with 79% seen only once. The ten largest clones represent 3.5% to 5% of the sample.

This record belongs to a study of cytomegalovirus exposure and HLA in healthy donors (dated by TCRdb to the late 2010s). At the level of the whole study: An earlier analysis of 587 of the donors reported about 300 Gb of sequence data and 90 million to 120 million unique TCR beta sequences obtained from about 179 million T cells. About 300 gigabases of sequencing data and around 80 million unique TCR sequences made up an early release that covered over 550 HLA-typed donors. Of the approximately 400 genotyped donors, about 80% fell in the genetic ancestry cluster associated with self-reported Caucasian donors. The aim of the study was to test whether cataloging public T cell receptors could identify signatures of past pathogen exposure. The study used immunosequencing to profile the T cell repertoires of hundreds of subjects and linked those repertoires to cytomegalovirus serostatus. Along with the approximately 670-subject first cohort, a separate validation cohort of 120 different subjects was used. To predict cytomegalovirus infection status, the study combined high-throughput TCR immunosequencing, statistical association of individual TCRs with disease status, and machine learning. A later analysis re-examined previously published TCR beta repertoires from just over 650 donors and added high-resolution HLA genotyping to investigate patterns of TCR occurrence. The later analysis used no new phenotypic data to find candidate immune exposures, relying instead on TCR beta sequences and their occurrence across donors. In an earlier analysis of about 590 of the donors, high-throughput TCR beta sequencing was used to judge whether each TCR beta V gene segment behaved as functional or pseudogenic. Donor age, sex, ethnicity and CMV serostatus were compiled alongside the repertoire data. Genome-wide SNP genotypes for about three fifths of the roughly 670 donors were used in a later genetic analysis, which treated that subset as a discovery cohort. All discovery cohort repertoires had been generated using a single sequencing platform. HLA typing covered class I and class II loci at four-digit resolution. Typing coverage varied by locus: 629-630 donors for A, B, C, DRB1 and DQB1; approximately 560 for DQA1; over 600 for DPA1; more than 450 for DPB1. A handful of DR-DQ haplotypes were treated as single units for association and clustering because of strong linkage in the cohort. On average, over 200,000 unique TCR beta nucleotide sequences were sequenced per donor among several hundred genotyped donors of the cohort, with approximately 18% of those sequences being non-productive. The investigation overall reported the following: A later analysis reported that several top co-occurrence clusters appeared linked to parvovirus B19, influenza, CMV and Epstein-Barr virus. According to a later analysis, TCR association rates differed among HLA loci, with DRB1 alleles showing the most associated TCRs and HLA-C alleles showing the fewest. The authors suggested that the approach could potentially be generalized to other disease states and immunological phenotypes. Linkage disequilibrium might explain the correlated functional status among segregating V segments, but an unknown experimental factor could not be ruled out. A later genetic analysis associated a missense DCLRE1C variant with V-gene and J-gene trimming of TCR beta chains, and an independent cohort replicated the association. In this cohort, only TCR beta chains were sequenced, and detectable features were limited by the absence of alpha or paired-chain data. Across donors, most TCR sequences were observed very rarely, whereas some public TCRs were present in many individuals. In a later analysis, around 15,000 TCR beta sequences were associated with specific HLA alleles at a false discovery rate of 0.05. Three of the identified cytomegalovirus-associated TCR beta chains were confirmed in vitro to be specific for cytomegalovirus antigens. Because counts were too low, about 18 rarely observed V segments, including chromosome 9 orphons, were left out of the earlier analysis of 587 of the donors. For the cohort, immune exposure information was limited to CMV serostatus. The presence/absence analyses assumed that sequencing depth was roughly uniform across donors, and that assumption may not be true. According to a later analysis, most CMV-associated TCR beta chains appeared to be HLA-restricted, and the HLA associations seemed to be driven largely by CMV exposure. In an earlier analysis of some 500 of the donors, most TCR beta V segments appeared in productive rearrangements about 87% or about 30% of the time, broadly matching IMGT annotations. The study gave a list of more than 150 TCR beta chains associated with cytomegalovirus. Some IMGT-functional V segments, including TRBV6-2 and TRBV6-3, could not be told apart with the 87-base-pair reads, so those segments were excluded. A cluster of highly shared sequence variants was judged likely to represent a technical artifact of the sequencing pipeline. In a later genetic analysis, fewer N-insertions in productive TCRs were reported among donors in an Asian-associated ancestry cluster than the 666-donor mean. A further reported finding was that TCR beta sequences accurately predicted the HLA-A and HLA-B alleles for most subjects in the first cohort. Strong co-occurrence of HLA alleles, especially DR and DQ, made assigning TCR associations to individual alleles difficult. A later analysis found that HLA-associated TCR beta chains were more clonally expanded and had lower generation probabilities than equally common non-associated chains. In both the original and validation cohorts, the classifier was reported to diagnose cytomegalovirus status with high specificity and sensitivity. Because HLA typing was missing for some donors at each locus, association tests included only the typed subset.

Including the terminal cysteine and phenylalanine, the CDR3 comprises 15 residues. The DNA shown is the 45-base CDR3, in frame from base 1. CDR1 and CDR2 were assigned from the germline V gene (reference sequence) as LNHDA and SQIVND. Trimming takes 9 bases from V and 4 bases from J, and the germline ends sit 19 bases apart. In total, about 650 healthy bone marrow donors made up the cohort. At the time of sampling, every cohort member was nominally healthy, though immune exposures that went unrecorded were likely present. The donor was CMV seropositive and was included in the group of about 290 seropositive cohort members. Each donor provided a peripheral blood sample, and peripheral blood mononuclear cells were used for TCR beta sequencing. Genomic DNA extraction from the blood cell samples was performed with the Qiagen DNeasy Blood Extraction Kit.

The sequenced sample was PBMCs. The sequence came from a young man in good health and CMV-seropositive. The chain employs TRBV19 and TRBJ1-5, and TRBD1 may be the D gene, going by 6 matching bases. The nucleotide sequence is TGTGCCAGCGAGACAGGACTGCGATCTAATCAGCCCCAGCATTTT. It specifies CASETGLRSNQPQHF.